Below, one T cell receptor beta chain is given with its context. These data originate in a study of blood T cell repertoires in COVID-19. About the research overall: Spain, Italy and the United States supplied samples that represented acute and convalescent COVID-19. Sample material is recorded as cDNA or gDNA derived from T cells, B-cell-depleted T cells, or PBMCs.

The CDR3 runs to 17 residues. Per germline, CDR1 MNHNS and CDR2 SASEGT. Trimming left V 3 bases short and J 4 bases short, with 19 bases between. Under the authors' procedure: Amplification from reference gene primers served as the basis for estimated nucleated cell counts. Some clones are missing from TCRdb's copy, which holds only in-frame ones; the method was immunoSEQ multiplex PCR. V and J calls and clone size are those listed in that table; D and trimming were worked out from the DNA. The sample includes some 200,000 clones, around nine tenths seen only once; the top ten take approximately 0.88%.

The specimen sequenced was peripheral blood. The source of this sequence is a woman under 30 who had recovered from COVID-19. This rearrangement joins TRBV6-1 to TRBJ2-1, with D possibly TRBD2 on 5 matching bases. This CDR3 is CASSERVRARPYNEQFF. CDR3 nucleotides: TGTGCCAGCAGTGAGAGGGTCAGAGCGCGACCTTACAATGAGCAGTTCTTC.